This paragraph reports one TCR beta chain. What it binds is not known. Only in-frame clones appear in the TCRdb table, and some are missing; sequencing was by immunoSEQ multiplex PCR. The table lists 1.6 million or so clones, 97% to 99% of them singletons. This sample was taken from a study of shared clonotypes between healthy human individuals. Study-level findings and limits: Limitation of the genetic and exposure-history diversity represented came from the few donors.

The CDR3 runs to 15 residues. V was pared by 6 bases and J by 0 bases, with 12 bases between. The V gene's germline CDR1 is MDHEN and CDR2 SYDVKM. The clonotype comes from a man aged 30-40 years in good health. The sequenced material came from naive CD4+ T cells sorted from blood. Stated subset: CD45RA+ positively selected. V and J are TRBV28 and TRBJ2-4; a weak D match, TRBD1 (6 bases). The CDR3 DNA sequence: TGTGCCAGCAGATCCCCGGGACAAGCCAAAAACATTCAGTACTTC. Protein product: CASRSPGQAKNIQYF.